Presented here are 22 T cell receptor beta chains from one specimen sequenced in a study of shared clonotypes between healthy human individuals. Naive CD8 cells lacked CD45RO and underwent positive selection for CCR7, leaving out terminally differentiated effector memory CD45RA+ cells. The method was immunoSEQ multiplex PCR; TCRdb's version includes in-frame clones alone and lacks a portion of them. This table holds millions of clones, about 95% found once. The sequenced sample was naive CD8+ T cells sorted from blood. Every receptor here comes from a man aged 18 to 29 in good health.

The V gene is TRBV5-8, the J gene TRBJ2-7, with D perhaps TRBD2 (6 bases). This CDR3 is built from 14 residues. V dropped 0 bases and J dropped 9 bases, with 16 bases sitting between them. Germline assignment: CDR1 SGHTS and CDR2 YDEGEE. The CDR3 protein is CASSLATGDWVQYF. The CDR3 DNA follows: TGTGCCAGCAGCTTGGCGACCGGGGACTGGGTGCAGTACTTC.

The chain couples TRBV28 to TRBJ2-5; 7 nucleotides line up with TRBD2. V was clipped by 3 bases and J by 3 bases; unmatched bases: 10. Germline CDR1 is MDHEN and CDR2 is SYDVKM. CDR3 length: 16 amino acids. The CDR3 coding sequence is TGTGCCAGCAGTTTGCTTCTAGCGGCGGGGGAAGAGACCCAGTACTTC. It translates to CASSLLLAAGEETQYF.

A note on this clone: This same CDR3 is encoded by further DNA sequences in the sample. This chain links TRBV5-6 with TRBJ2-7, with 7 bases aligning to TRBD1. V shed 4 bases and J 4 bases; nucleotides not matched to a gene: 5. Germline values: CDR1 SGHDT, CDR2 YYEEEE. The CDR3 has 13 residues. CDR3 nucleotides: TGTGCCAGCAGCCTGGGACAGAGTTACGAGCAGTACTTC. This encodes CASSLGQSYEQYF.

Worth noting for this clone: The sample contains more than one DNA sequence encoding this CDR3. In DNA, the CDR3 is TGTGCCAGCAGTGGATGGACAGGAGAAGGCACAGATACGCAGTATTTT. The encoded protein is CASSGWTGEGTDTQYF. The genes are TRBV6-1 and TRBJ2-3; 7 bases fit TRBD1. The V gene end was trimmed by 4 bases and the J gene end by 1 base; junction bases not matched to a gene: 8. The CDR3 consists of 16 residues. The germline gives CDR1 MNHNS, CDR2 SASEGT.

The chain has TRBV7-8 and TRBJ2-5; D is ambiguous. Germline V gene lookup returns CDR1 SGHVS and CDR2 FQNEAQ. V lost 3 bases and J 1 base, leaving 6 bases between the germline ends. The CDR3 extends over 13 amino acids. CDR3 nucleotide sequence: TGTGCCAGCAGCTTTTCTAGCCAAGAGACCCAGTACTTC. Translation gives CASSFSSQETQYF.

Remarks on this clone: Other DNA sequences in this specimen translate into the identical CDR3. The V call is TRBV4-1, the J call TRBJ2-7; D unclear. Germline CDR1 and CDR2: MGHRA and YSYEKL. V was cut by 0 bases and J by 6 bases, with 9 bases left in between. The CDR3 is 13 amino acids. CDR3 sequence reads: CASSQDRASEQYF. The CDR3 DNA reads as TGCGCCAGCAGCCAAGATCGGGCCAGCGAGCAGTACTTC.

This sequence joins TRBV28 and TRBJ2-1, with 12 bases lining up with TRBD2. The CDR3 totals 18 residues. Per germline, CDR1 MDHEN and CDR2 SYDVKM. V gave up 2 bases and J gave up 8 bases; unmatched junction bases: 13. CDR3 in amino acids: CASSLLAGGPHYGDEQFF. CDR3 in DNA: TGTGCCAGCAGTTTACTAGCGGGGGGGCCCCACTATGGTGATGAGCAGTTCTTC.

V usage is TRBV2 and J usage is TRBJ2-5; the match to TRBD2 covers 12 bases. V dropped 9 bases and J dropped 2; count of bases not matched to a gene: 4. Germline assignment: CDR1 SNHLY and CDR2 FYNNEI. This CDR3 region has 14 residues. CDR3 sequence (DNA): TGTGCCAGACGGACTAGCGGGGAGCAAGAGACCCAGTACTTC. It specifies CARRTSGEQETQYF.

The chain carries TRBV10-3 and TRBJ1-3, with D possibly TRBD1 on 5 matching bases. Germline V CDR1 and CDR2: ENHRY, SYGVKD. The CDR3 loop spans 14 amino acids. Trimming removed 3 bases at V and 4 bases at J, with 10 bases between. CDR3 protein: CAISDDSGGNTIYF. The CDR3 DNA reads as TGTGCCATCAGTGACGACAGTGGCGGAAACACCATATATTTT.

The CDR3: CASNGGSLSYEQFF. The CDR3, as DNA: TGTGCCAGTAACGGCGGGAGCTTATCGTATGAGCAGTTCTTC. The chain uses TRBV19 and TRBJ2-1; the match to TRBD2 covers 7 bases. This CDR3 comprises 14 residues. With 7 bases clipped from V and 8 bases from J, the junction kept 11 bases outside the gene matches. Germline assignment: CDR1 LNHDA and CDR2 SQIVND (reference sequence).

The chain uses TRBV30 and TRBJ2-3; perhaps TRBD2 as D (5 bases). The V and J ends lost 0 bases and 4 bases respectively, with 14 bases between them. CDR3 length equals 15 residues. CDR1 is GTSNPN and CDR2 is SVGIG in the germline V gene (reference sequence). The CDR3 loop is CAWSVAGWVADTQYF. The CDR3 DNA is TGTGCCTGGAGTGTGGCGGGCTGGGTGGCAGATACGCAGTATTTT.

This chain connects TRBV6-5 to TRBJ2-7; possibly TRBD1 for D (6 bases). The CDR3 runs to 16 residues. Germline CDR1 is MNHEY and CDR2 is SVGAGI. The ends were cut back, 0 bases at V and 2 bases at J, with 14 bases in the middle. The CDR3 is CASSYSIGQKAYEQYF. The CDR3 DNA reads TGTGCCAGCAGTTACTCGATTGGACAGAAAGCCTACGAGCAGTACTTC.

This chain links TRBV27 with TRBJ2-7; D remains ambiguous. Germline lookup yields CDR1 MNHEY and CDR2 SMNVEV (reference sequence). The CDR3 runs 12 residues. Deletions cut 5 bases from V and 6 bases from J, with 11 bases between. As DNA, the CDR3 is TGTGCCAGCAGTCACCCCCTATCCGAGCAGTACTTC. It is translated as CASSHPLSEQYF.

The rearrangement joins TRBV7-3 to TRBJ2-1; D gene ambiguous. The V end lost 5 bases, the J end lost 8 bases, and 19 bases lay between the germline ends. The CDR3 covers 15 residues. Germline V CDR1 and CDR2: SGHTA, FQGTGA. CDR3 in DNA: TGTGCCAGCAGCCCCAGACTCCGGGTAATATATGAGCAGTTCTTC. Protein product: CASSPRLRVIYEQFF.

This clone occurred once. The chain carries TRBV5-6 and TRBJ1-2, with 10 bases lining up with TRBD1. Germline trimming cut 2 bases from V and 5 bases from J; bases unmatched to any gene: 12. Germline V gene data show CDR1 as SGHDT and CDR2 as YYEEEE. The CDR3 spans 17 residues. CDR3 coding DNA: TGTGCCAGCAGCTTTCCAGCCTCCGGGACAGGGGAATATGGCTACACCTTC. Translating gives CASSFPASGTGEYGYTF. The whole variable domain, filled in from reference TRBV5-6 and TRBJ1-2, reads DAGVTQSPTHLIKTRGQQVTLRCSPKSGHDTVSWYQQALGQGPQFIFQYYEEEERQRGNFPDRFSGHQFPNYSSELNVNALLLGDSALYLCASSFPASGTGEYGYTFGSGTRLTVV.

The rearrangement links TRBV9 to TRBJ1-6, with D hard to call. V was pared by 0 bases and J by 5 bases, with 15 bases between. From germline, CDR1 is SGDLS and CDR2 YYNGEE. The CDR3 contains 17 residues. The DNA of the CDR3 is TGTGCCAGCAGCGTAGACTCTCCGCCCGGGCATAATTCACCCCTCCACTTT. Its translation is CASSVDSPPGHNSPLHF.

V gene TRBV4-1 combines with J gene TRBJ2-5; TRBD2 agrees at 7 bases. CDR1 and CDR2 from the germline V gene are MGHRA and YSYEKL. This CDR3 has 15 residues. Trimming cost V 1 base and J 5 bases; bases outside gene matches: 7. This CDR3 is CASSQVLSGKETQYF. Written as DNA, the CDR3 is TGCGCCAGCAGCCAAGTTTTAAGCGGGAAGGAGACCCAGTACTTC.

Regarding this clone: At the DNA level, this CDR3 is encoded by other sequences in the same sample as well. The chain recombines TRBV30 with TRBJ1-1, with a weak D call TRBD1 (5 bases). CDR3 length: 14 residues. CDR1 and CDR2 (germline): GTSNPN, SVGIG (reference sequence). Trimming stripped 0 bases from V and 2 bases from J, with 10 bases between. The CDR3 DNA reads TGTGCCTGGAGTGTTGGAGGGGTAAACACTGAAGCTTTCTTT. It translates to CAWSVGGVNTEAFF.

The V and J genes are TRBV7-9 and TRBJ2-7; 8 nucleotides align to TRBD2. CDR1 SEHNR and CDR2 FQNEAQ come from the germline V gene (reference sequence). The CDR3 is 14 amino acids. J lost 1 base, V lost 5 bases, and 4 bases had no gene match. CDR3 in DNA: TGTGCCAGCAGCCGGCCGGGGGGGTCCTACGAGCAGTACTTC. Protein product: CASSRPGGSYEQYF. Full variable domain (outside the CDR3, taken from reference TRBV7-9 and TRBJ2-7): DTGVSQNPRHKITKRGQNVTFRCDPISEHNRLYWYRQTLGQGPEFLTYFQNEAQLEKSRLLSDRFSAERPKGSFSTLEIQRTEQGDSAMYLCASSRPGGSYEQYFGPGTRLTVT.

The CDR3 nucleotides are TGTGCCAGCAGTAGTATGACCGGGATCACCGGCAATGAGCAGTTCTTC. Protein: CASSSMTGITGNEQFF. V is TRBV27 and J is TRBJ2-1, with D tentatively TRBD2 (5 bases). Looked up from germline, CDR1 is MNHEY and CDR2 is SMNVEV (reference sequence). The ends were cut back, 5 bases at V and 6 bases at J, with 20 bases in the middle. CDR3 length: 16 amino acids.

CDR3 sequence: CASSFLKGGVGSPLHF. In DNA form, the CDR3 reads TGTGCCAGCAGCTTTTTAAAGGGAGGAGTAGGTTCACCCCTCCACTTT. The chain has TRBV7-8 and TRBJ1-6, with D unclear. This CDR3 is built from 16 residues. Trimming shortened V by 3 bases and J by 9 bases, and 18 bases separated the two germline ends. The germline CDR1 and CDR2 sequences are SGHVS and FQNEAQ.

The J gene is TRBJ1-1, the V gene TRBV28, with TRBD1 identical over 9 bases. The germline V gene encodes CDR1 MDHEN and CDR2 SYDVKM. The J segment lost 0 bases and the V segment lost 3 bases, leaving 5 bases of the junction unmatched. The CDR3 loop spans 16 amino acids. The DNA of the CDR3 is TGTGCCAGCAGTTTCGCCGGGACAGGGTTGAACACTGAAGCTTTCTTT. Translating gives CASSFAGTGLNTEAFF.